These T cell receptor beta chains were read from a single sample in a study of early T cells in non-severe SARS-CoV-2 infection. TCRdb passed the 5' RACE reads through MiXCR, listing each CDR3 protein once. This sample carries fewer than 30,000 distinct CDR3 sequences, about 9.5% of them seen once, and the ten largest clones take roughly 13%. Sequencing input: whole blood. The receptors were gathered from an adult who was a healthcare worker with PCR-confirmed SARS-CoV-2 infection or an uninfected control (not recorded which). The CDR3 runs from the conserved cysteine through the conserved F or W. Rows give clone size only sometimes, using once, few, many, or a class for an expanded clone.

v_call	cdr3_length	clone_size	j_call	cdr3_aa
TRBV11-2	13	few	TRBJ2-7	CASSPAGGYEQYF
TRBV29-1	12	many	TRBJ2-5	CSVDPGEETQYF
TRBV6-5	13	many	TRBJ1-6	CASSHPGGSPLHF
TRBV5-1	15	many	TRBJ1-4	CASSPRDTSNEKLFF
TRBV18	14	.	TRBJ2-1	CASSNAGGHNEQFF
TRBV4-3	16	many	TRBJ1-1	CASSQDRRVGGARAFF
TRBV7-9	13	many	TRBJ1-6	CASSFDANSPLHF
TRBV20-1	13	.	TRBJ2-3	CSARSSSTDTQYF
TRBV5-4	16	many	TRBJ2-2	CASSRAPRFSTGELFF
TRBV29-1	13	many	TRBJ1-1	CSVEVGGGTEAFF
TRBV7-8	15	.	TRBJ1-1	CASSFIVPGGTEAFF
TRBV11-2	19	many	TRBJ2-2	CASSLGWTSGGPNTGELFF
TRBV7-2	12	.	TRBJ1-5	CASSNSNQPQHF
TRBV7-3	14	many	TRBJ2-5	CASSLAGRIETQYF
TRBV25-1	14	many	TRBJ1-1	CASTFPGIGTEAFF
TRBV12-3/TRBV12-4	17	.	TRBJ2-5	CASSPGLAGGRQETQYF
TRBV4-2	14	.	TRBJ2-5	CASSQDRGAETQYF
TRBV24-1	13	few	TRBJ1-5	CATSGQGDQPQHF
TRBV18	14	few	TRBJ1-5	CASSREKSNQPQHF
TRBV19	13	few	TRBJ2-5	CASTQTGTETQYF
TRBV10-3	16	many	TRBJ2-2	CATGTGEASNTGELFF
TRBV7-9	11	many	TRBJ1-2	CASSPSYGYTF
TRBV2	14	.	TRBJ2-5	CASTSGAYQETQYF
TRBV18	13	many	TRBJ2-3	CASSPLAKDTQYF
TRBV5-5	14	many	TRBJ2-7	CASSLLGDPYEQYF
TRBV20-1	11	large	TRBJ2-7	CSAPAGYEQYF
TRBV11-2	13	many	TRBJ1-1	CASSPGVGLLAFF
TRBV3-2	17	many	TRBJ1-1	CASSQENAGSGNTEASF
TRBV20-1	15	many	TRBJ2-1	CSARDAGIAYNEQFF
TRBV6-5	14	few	TRBJ2-3	CASSVRQLTDTQYF
TRBV7-3	15	.	TRBJ1-2	CASPDRPNGGGGYTF
TRBV29-1	11	.	TRBJ2-1	CSVFLGYEQFF
TRBV7-8	17	few	TRBJ1-2	CASSAATAGTVFYGYTF
TRBV2	14	many	TRBJ2-5	CASSGLAGAETQYF
TRBV7-8	14	many	TRBJ1-1	CASSLVGGATEAFF
TRBV18	14	many	TRBJ1-2	CASSPEADSYGYTF
TRBV7-3	12	few	TRBJ2-3	CASSSGFDTQYF
TRBV7-9	16	few	TRBJ2-7	CASSLVTWASSYEQYF
TRBV7-2	13	many	TRBJ2-1	CASSFKGAAEQFF
TRBV7-9	14	many	TRBJ2-1	CASREHGPHNEQFF
TRBV20-1	14	few	TRBJ1-1	CSAPRSGRNTEAFF
TRBV20-1	13	few	TRBJ2-7	CSAVLGGSYEQYF
TRBV5-1	15	many	TRBJ1-5	CASTPTGGSNQPQHF
TRBV15	14	many	TRBJ2-5	CATSPRPLGETQYF
TRBV5-5	15	few	TRBJ2-7	CASKPSGQGSYEQYF
TRBV5-1	14	few	TRBJ2-3	CASSPGTSPDTQYF
TRBV29-1	14	many	TRBJ1-6	CSFIEAGPGSPLHF
TRBV6-2/TRBV6-3	13	many	TRBJ1-5	CASSPDRGQPQHF
TRBV11-2	14	.	TRBJ1-4	CASSYPGLNEKLFF
TRBV30	10	many	TRBJ1-1	CAWIRTEAFF
TRBV20-1	14	many	TRBJ2-7	CSARGARGLYEQYF
TRBV6-2/TRBV6-3	12	few	TRBJ2-7	CASKKTTYEQYF
TRBV5-1	15	many	TRBJ1-2	CASSGTGGQGYGYTF
TRBV6-6	16	many	TRBJ2-1	CASRVGHLSSYNEQFF
TRBV18	15	.	TRBJ2-4	CASSPVVLAKNIQYF
TRBV6-4	18	many	TRBJ2-1	CASSEGRYRVGTYNEQFF
TRBV7-9	13	.	TRBJ1-5	CASSLNADQPQHF